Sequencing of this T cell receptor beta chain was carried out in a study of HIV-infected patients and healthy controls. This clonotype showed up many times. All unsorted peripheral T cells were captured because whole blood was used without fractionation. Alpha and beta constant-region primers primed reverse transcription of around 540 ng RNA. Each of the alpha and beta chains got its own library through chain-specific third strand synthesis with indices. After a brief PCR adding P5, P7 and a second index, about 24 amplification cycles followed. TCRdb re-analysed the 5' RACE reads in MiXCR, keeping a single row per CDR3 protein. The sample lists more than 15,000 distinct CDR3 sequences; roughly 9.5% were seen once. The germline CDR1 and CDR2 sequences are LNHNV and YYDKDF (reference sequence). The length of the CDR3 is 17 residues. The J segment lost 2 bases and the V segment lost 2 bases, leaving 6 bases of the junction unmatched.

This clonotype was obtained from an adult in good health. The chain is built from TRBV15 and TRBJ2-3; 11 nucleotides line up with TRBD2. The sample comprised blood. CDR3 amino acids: CATSRPPSGRNTDTQYF. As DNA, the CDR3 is TGTGCCACCAGCAGACCCCCTAGCGGGAGGAACACAGATACGCAGTATTTT. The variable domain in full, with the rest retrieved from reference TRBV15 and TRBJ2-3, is DAMVIQNPRYQVTQFGKPVTLSCSQTLNHNVMYWYQQKSSQAPKLLFHYYDKDFNNEADTPDNFQSRRPNTSFCFLDIRSPGLGDTAMYLCATSRPPSGRNTDTQYFGPGTRLTVL.